This entry lists 21 T cell receptor beta chains sequenced from one sample in a study of shared clonotypes between healthy human individuals (dated by TCRdb to 2020 to 2021). The protocol used for the library was the immunoSEQ multiplex PCR assay. This is the immuneACCESS table as TCRdb keeps it, with only in-frame sequences that have V and J called. A part of the clones is gone; compared with another copy, unresolved V genes explain less than half, and the rest is unexplained. The sample has roughly 2,000,000 clones on record, just under 95% of them singletons. The ten largest clonotypes hold about 1.6% of the sample. For the CD8 naive samples, CD45RO-negative cells were positively selected for CCR7, yielding a CD45RA+CCR7+ population from which TemRA cells were excluded. The sample comprised naive CD8+ T cells from PBMCs. The sample's cell subset or site, from its label and the paper: CD45RA+CCR7+. These receptors were taken from a man aged 18 to 30 in good health. Some clones in this sample may be carry-over from other donors' samples.

The chain links TRBV28 to TRBJ2-7; 8 bases map to TRBD1. CDR1 is MDHEN and CDR2 is SYDVKM in the germline V gene. This CDR3 is built from 17 residues. Germline trimming cut 1 base from V and 4 bases from J; bases unmatched to any gene: 12. CDR3 sequence: CASSLSTQGAARYEQYF. The CDR3, as DNA: TGTGCCAGCAGTTTATCGACCCAGGGGGCAGCTCGGTACGAGCAGTACTTC.

This chain links TRBV7-2 with TRBJ2-3; unclear D gene. The V end lost 5 bases, the J end lost 0 bases, and 15 bases lay between the germline ends. Germline V gene sequence: CDR1 SGHTA, CDR2 FQGNSA. The CDR3 covers 16 residues. CDR3 DNA sequence: TGTGCCAGCAGCCACCAGGAGTTCTTTAGCACAGATACGCAGTATTTT. Translated, it gives CASSHQEFFSTDTQYF.

The CDR3 region is CASSSQEDTGELFF. The DNA for the CDR3 is TGTGCCAGCAGTTCACAGGAAGACACCGGGGAGCTGTTTTTT. The chain uses TRBV27 and TRBJ2-2, with a tentative D call TRBD1 (5 bases). The length of the CDR3 is 14 residues. The germline CDR1 and CDR2 sequences are MNHEY and SMNVEV (reference sequence). Trimming cost V 4 bases and J 3 bases, with 9 bases left between them.

As to this clone: Other DNA sequences of this sample code for an identical CDR3. The chain recombines TRBV4-2 with TRBJ2-7, with TRBD2 matching 14 bases. The CDR3 contains 16 residues. In germline, CDR1 is LGHNA, CDR2 YNFKEQ. Trimming took 0 bases from V and 4 from J; bases not matched to a gene: 2. The CDR3 is CASSQEGLAGVYEQYF. The CDR3 nucleotides read TGTGCCAGCAGCCAAGAGGGACTAGCGGGAGTTTACGAGCAGTACTTC.

Points on this clone: Different DNA sequences within this sample yield the same CDR3. The chain has TRBV19 and TRBJ2-7; a weak D match, TRBD1 (6 bases). Looked up from germline, CDR1 is LNHDA and CDR2 is SQIVND (reference sequence). This CDR3 has 11 residues. Trimming took 10 bases from V and 3 from J, leaving 10 bases between them. In DNA form, the CDR3 reads TGTGCCACCTCGGACAGCTACGAGCAGTACTTC. It translates to CATSDSYEQYF.

This chain connects TRBV5-8 to TRBJ1-6, with D perhaps matching TRBD1 (5 bases). The ends were cut back, 0 bases at V and 9 bases at J, with 10 bases in the middle. CDR3 size: 14 residues. The germline V gene has CDR1 SGHTS and CDR2 YDEGEE. The DNA of the CDR3 is TGTGCCAGCAGCTTGGGATTGGGGGGTTCACCCCTCCACTTT. Amino acids: CASSLGLGGSPLHF.

This clone was counted once. The gene calls are TRBV5-1 and TRBJ2-1; D gene ambiguous. CDR1 is SGHRS, CDR2 YFSETQ, per germline. The length of the CDR3 is 18 residues. The V and J ends lost 0 bases and 3 bases respectively, with 19 bases between them. The CDR3 DNA sequence: TGCGCCAGCAGCTTGGAAGGCGGACCCCTAACGGGCTACAATGAGCAGTTCTTC. This translates into CASSLEGGPLTGYNEQFF.

The chain is built from TRBV5-8 and TRBJ1-2; 7 bases map to TRBD1. The junction had 4 bases not matched to a gene; V was cut back by 2 bases and J by 12 bases. Germline CDR1 SGHTS, CDR2 YDEGEE. This CDR3 spans 11 amino acids. This CDR3 reads CASSLGGLNTF. CDR3 DNA: TGTGCCAGCAGCTTAGGGGGCTTAAACACCTTC.

The V call is TRBV25-1, the J call TRBJ2-7, with 7 nucleotides matching TRBD1. The CDR3 sequence is 16 residues long. The ends lost 1 base at V and 2 bases at J; junction bases unmatched: 8. CDR1 is MGHDK, CDR2 SYGVNS, per germline. The CDR3 DNA follows: TGTGCCAGCAGTGAATTTCGGGGCAGGGGGACCTACGAGCAGTACTTC. This sequence encodes CASSEFRGRGTYEQYF.

This clone was counted once. J is TRBJ2-3 and V is TRBV9; 16 bases line up with TRBD2. V lost 3 bases and J lost 3; bases outside the gene matches: 13. The CDR3 totals 20 residues. Germline values: CDR1 SGDLS, CDR2 YYNGEE. CDR3 residues: CASSEKPGLAGGPITDTQYF. In DNA, the CDR3 is TGTGCCAGCAGCGAAAAACCGGGACTAGCGGGAGGGCCGATTACAGATACGCAGTATTTT.

The chain couples TRBV7-9 to TRBJ2-1, with 14 positions matching TRBD2. Germline V lookup: CDR1 SEHNR, CDR2 FQNEAQ (reference sequence). This CDR3 is 19 amino acids long. Losses at the gene ends were 7 bases for V and 4 bases for J; bases not matched to a gene: 15. Here the CDR3 DNA reads TGTGCCAGCATCGCCCGACCCGGGACTAGCGGGAGTAGATACAATGAGCAGTTCTTC. This codes for CASIARPGTSGSRYNEQFF.

This rearrangement joins TRBV27 to TRBJ2-2; 7 bases line up with TRBD1. This CDR3 region has 15 residues. V was pared by 5 bases and J by 7 bases, with 10 bases of the junction left unmatched. Looked up from germline, CDR1 is MNHEY and CDR2 is SMNVEV (reference sequence). CDR3 protein: CASSPGQVKGGELFF. CDR3 coding DNA: TGTGCCAGCAGTCCCGGACAGGTTAAAGGCGGGGAGCTGTTTTTT.

The J gene is TRBJ1-5, the V gene TRBV5-8, with D possibly TRBD1 on 5 matching bases. The CDR3 length is 15 residues. The V gene's germline CDR1 is SGHTS and CDR2 YDEGEE. V lost 0 bases, J lost 0 bases, and 7 bases lay in between. The CDR3 coding sequence is TGTGCCAGCAGCTTGGGACAGCCTAGCAATCAGCCCCAGCATTTT. This sequence encodes CASSLGQPSNQPQHF.

The genes are TRBV4-1 and TRBJ2-4; TRBD2 matches at 10 bases. The CDR3 contains 16 residues. J gave up 1 base and V 3 bases, and 3 bases lay outside the gene matches. Germline values: CDR1 MGHRA, CDR2 YSYEKL. CDR3 DNA sequence: TGCGCCAGCAGCCATAGCGGGAGGTCTGCCAAAAACATTCAGTACTTC. It is translated as CASSHSGRSAKNIQYF.

This rearrangement joins TRBV28 to TRBJ2-7, with 14 bases matching TRBD2. The CDR3 covers 15 residues. CDR1 and CDR2 (germline): MDHEN, SYDVKM. Germline trimming cut 6 bases from V and 5 bases from J; bases unmatched to any gene: 6. The CDR3 DNA is TGTGCCAGCAGCCCGACTAGCGGGAGGGTCGACGAGCAGTACTTC. It translates to CASSPTSGRVDEQYF.

The chain has TRBV19 and TRBJ1-1; D is possibly TRBD1 (6 bases). Trimming stripped 3 bases from V and 1 base from J, with 12 bases between. The germline V gene encodes CDR1 LNHDA and CDR2 SQIVND (reference sequence). CDR3 size: 15 residues. As DNA, the CDR3 is TGTGCCAGTAGTATCCCAGACAGGAGGAACACTGAAGCTTTCTTT. Translated: CASSIPDRRNTEAFF. The complete variable domain, with remaining parts taken from reference TRBV19 and TRBJ1-1, reads DGGITQSPKYLFRKEGQNVTLSCEQNLNHDAMYWYRQDPGQGLRLIYYSQIVNDFQKGDIAEGYSVSREKKESFPLTVTSAQKNPTAFYLCASSIPDRRNTEAFFGQGTRLTVV.

The rearrangement links TRBV16 to TRBJ2-3; D remains unclear. The CDR3 contains 15 residues. CDR1 is KGHSY, CDR2 FQNENV, per germline. V lost 7 bases and J lost 2, with 16 bases in between. The CDR3 loop reads CASKETPDSTDTQYF. The DNA for the CDR3 is TGTGCCAGCAAAGAAACCCCAGATTCCACAGATACGCAGTATTTT.

The rearrangement joins TRBV27 to TRBJ2-1; TRBD2 aligns across 10 bases. Trimming at V came to 6 bases and at J to 3 bases, leaving 8 bases not matched to a gene. This CDR3 is built from 16 residues. Germline CDR1 is MNHEY and CDR2 is SMNVEV (reference sequence). CDR3: CASSYRAGGLYNEQFF. The DNA of the CDR3 is TGTGCCAGCAGCTATAGAGCGGGAGGGCTCTACAATGAGCAGTTCTTC.

The rearrangement joins TRBV10-3 to TRBJ2-2; TRBD2 agrees at 12 bases. CDR1 is ENHRY, CDR2 SYGVKD, per germline. V gave up 3 bases and J gave up 5 bases; unmatched junction bases: 7. The CDR3 length is 17 residues. CDR3 nucleotide sequence: TGTGCCATCAGTGAAGGACTAGCGGGAACCTCAACCGGGGAGCTGTTTTTT. Residues: CAISEGLAGTSTGELFF.

This chain connects TRBV29-1 to TRBJ1-1, with 9 bases that match TRBD1. The trim removed 1 base at V and 11 bases at J, leaving 2 bases unmatched. CDR1 is SQVTM, CDR2 ANQGSEA, per germline. This CDR3 spans 11 amino acids. The DNA of the CDR3 is TGCAGCGTTGAAGGGACAGGGGCGGCTTTCTTT. Its translation: CSVEGTGAAFF.

Regarding this clone: The same CDR3 can be traced to other DNA sequences in this sample. The chain links TRBV27 to TRBJ2-3; 7 bases are a match to TRBD2. Germline lookup yields CDR1 MNHEY and CDR2 SMNVEV (reference sequence). Trimming took 4 bases from V and 6 from J; bases not matched to a gene: 4. CDR3 length: 13 residues. This CDR3 is CASSYLGGDTQYF. The CDR3, as DNA: TGTGCCAGCAGTTACTTGGGGGGGGATACGCAGTATTTT.